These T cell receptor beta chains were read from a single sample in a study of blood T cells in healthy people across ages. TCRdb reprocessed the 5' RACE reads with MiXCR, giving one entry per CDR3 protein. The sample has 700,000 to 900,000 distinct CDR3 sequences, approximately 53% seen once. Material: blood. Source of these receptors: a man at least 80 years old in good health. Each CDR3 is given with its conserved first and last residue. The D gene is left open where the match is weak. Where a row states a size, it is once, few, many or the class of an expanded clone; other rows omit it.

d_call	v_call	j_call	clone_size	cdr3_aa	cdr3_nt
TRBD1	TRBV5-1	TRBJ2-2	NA	CASSPLQQGAKTGELFF	TGCGCCAGCAGCCCCCTGCAACAGGGGGCGAAAACCGGGGAGCTGTTTTTT
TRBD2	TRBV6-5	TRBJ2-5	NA	CASSYSMLAGVETQYF	TGTGCCAGCAGTTACTCGATGCTAGCGGGAGTAGAGACCCAGTACTTC
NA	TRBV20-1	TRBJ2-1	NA	CSAKQLVDEQFF	TGCAGTGCTAAGCAGCTCGTCGATGAGCAGTTCTTC
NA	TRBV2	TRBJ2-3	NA	CASSRTVSTDTQYF	TGTGCCAGCAGTCGGACTGTTAGCACAGATACGCAGTATTTT
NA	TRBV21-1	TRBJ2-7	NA	CASSKADFDRAGGNEQYF	TGTGCCAGCAGCAAAGCCGACTTCGACAGGGCTGGCGGAAACGAGCAGTACTTC
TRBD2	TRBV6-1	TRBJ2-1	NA	CASSGRTSLSYNEQFF	TGTGCCAGCAGTGGCCGGACTAGTCTCTCCTACAATGAGCAGTTCTTC
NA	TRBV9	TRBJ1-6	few	CASSARDGEGSPLHF	TGTGCCAGCAGCGCCCGAGACGGGGAAGGGTCACCCCTCCACTTT
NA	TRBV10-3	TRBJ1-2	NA	CAISEEQGRGYTF	TGTGCCATCAGTGAGGAACAGGGAAGGGGCTACACCTTC
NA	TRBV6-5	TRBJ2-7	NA	CASSYSSFHGASYEQYF	TGTGCCAGCAGTTACTCGAGCTTTCACGGGGCTTCCTACGAGCAGTACTTC
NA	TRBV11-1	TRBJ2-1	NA	CASSPHGPGSSYNEQFF	TGTGCCAGCAGCCCCCACGGTCCGGGGAGCTCCTACAATGAGCAGTTCTTC
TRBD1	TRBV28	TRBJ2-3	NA	CASSQGQGGSTDTQYF	TGTGCCAGCAGTCAGGGACAGGGAGGTAGCACAGATACGCAGTATTTT
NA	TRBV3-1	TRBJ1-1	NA	CASSQDRGIGKAFF	TGTGCCAGCAGCCAAGATCGAGGAATCGGAAAAGCTTTCTTT
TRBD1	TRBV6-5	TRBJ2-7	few	CASSSGTGLYEQYF	TGTGCCAGCAGTTCCGGGACAGGACTCTACGAGCAGTACTTC
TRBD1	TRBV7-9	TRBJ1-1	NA	CASSFPGQGDTEAFF	TGTGCCAGCAGCTTCCCGGGACAGGGGGACACTGAAGCTTTCTTT
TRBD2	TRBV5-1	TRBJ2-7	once	CASSSGTSGTLDEQYF	TGCGCCAGCAGCTCAGGGACTAGCGGGACTCTGGACGAGCAGTACTTC
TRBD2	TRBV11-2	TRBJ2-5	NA	CASSSNGQGTSGRWSYNEQYF	TGTGCCAGCAGCTCCAACGGACAGGGGACTAGCGGGAGGTGGTCCTACAATGAGCAGTACTTC
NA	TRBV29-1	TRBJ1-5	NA	CSVLETGNQPQHF	TGCAGCGTTCTCGAGACGGGGAATCAGCCCCAGCATTTT
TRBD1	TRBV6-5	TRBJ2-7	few	CASSSYRGPYEQYF	TGTGCCAGCAGCAGCTACAGGGGTCCCTACGAGCAGTACTTC
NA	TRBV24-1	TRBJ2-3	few	CATSVAGSTDTQYF	TGTGCCACCAGTGTTGCAGGTAGCACAGATACGCAGTATTTT
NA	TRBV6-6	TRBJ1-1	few	CASSYAWNTEAFF	TGTGCCAGCAGTTATGCCTGGAACACTGAAGCTTTCTTT
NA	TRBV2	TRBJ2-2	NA	CASSEGGLNTGELFF	TGTGCCAGCAGTGAGGGGGGGCTTAACACCGGGGAGCTGTTTTTT
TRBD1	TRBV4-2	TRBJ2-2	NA	CASSQDRQGAGTGELFF	TGTGCCAGCAGCCAAGATCGGCAGGGGGCCGGGACCGGGGAGCTGTTTTTT
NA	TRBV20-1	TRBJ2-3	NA	CSAATARYAYF	TGCAGTGCCGCCACGGCCAGATACGCGTATTTT
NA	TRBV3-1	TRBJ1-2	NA	CASSQVDYGYTF	TGTGCCAGCAGCCAAGTAGACTATGGCTACACCTTC
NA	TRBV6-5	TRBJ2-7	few	CASRRDQGRNEQYF	TGTGCCAGCAGGCGCGACCAGGGCAGGAACGAGCAGTACTTC
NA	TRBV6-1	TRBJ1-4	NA	CASSEDRSEKLFF	TGTGCCAGCAGTGAAGACAGGTCTGAAAAACTGTTTTTT
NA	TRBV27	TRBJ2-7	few	CASSPTPTGTYEQYF	TGTGCCAGCAGCCCCACCCCAACAGGAACCTACGAGCAGTACTTC
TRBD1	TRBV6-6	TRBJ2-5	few	CASSLNRGGQETQYF	TGTGCCAGCAGTTTAAACAGGGGCGGGCAAGAGACCCAGTACTTC
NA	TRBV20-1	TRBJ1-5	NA	CSARDGGLNQPQHF	TGCAGTGCTAGAGATGGGGGCCTTAATCAGCCCCAGCATTTT
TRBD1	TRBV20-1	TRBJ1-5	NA	CSASRQGPGPQHF	TGCAGTGCTAGCAGACAGGGCCCGGGGCCCCAGCATTTT
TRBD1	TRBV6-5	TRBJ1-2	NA	CASSFEQGAGYTF	TGTGCCAGCAGTTTCGAACAGGGGGCGGGCTACACCTTC
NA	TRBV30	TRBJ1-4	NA	CAWSVRTTTNEKLFF	TGTGCCTGGAGTGTACGGACAACAACTAATGAAAAACTGTTTTTT
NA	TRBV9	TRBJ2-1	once	CASSVERVDSYNEQFF	TGTGCCAGCAGCGTAGAGAGGGTGGACTCCTACAATGAGCAGTTCTTC
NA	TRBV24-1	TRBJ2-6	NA	CATSDLSSGANVLTF	TGTGCCACCAGTGATTTAAGCTCTGGGGCCAACGTCCTGACTTTC
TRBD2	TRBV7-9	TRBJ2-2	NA	CASSLGREAGELFF	TGTGCCAGCAGCTTGGGGCGGGAGGCCGGGGAGCTGTTTTTT
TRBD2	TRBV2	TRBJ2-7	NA	CASTREGTSVGEQYF	TGTGCCAGCACCCGCGAGGGGACTAGCGTTGGCGAGCAGTACTTC
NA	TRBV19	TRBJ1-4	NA	CATSGRGLGKEKLFF	TGTGCCACCAGCGGTCGGGGTTTGGGGAAAGAAAAACTGTTTTTT
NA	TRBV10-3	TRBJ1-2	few	CAISGAPLRGGYTF	TGTGCCATCAGTGGGGCCCCACTCCGAGGGGGCTACACCTTC
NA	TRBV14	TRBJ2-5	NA	CASSQSILGHYNEQYF	TGTGCCAGCAGCCAATCGATCCTCGGCCACTACAATGAGCAGTACTTC
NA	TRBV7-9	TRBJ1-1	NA	CASSLARQMNTEAFF	TGTGCCAGCAGCTTAGCGCGACAGATGAACACTGAAGCTTTCTTT
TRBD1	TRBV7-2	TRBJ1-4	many	CASSWGDREGEKLFF	TGTGCCAGCAGCTGGGGGGACAGGGAGGGTGAAAAACTGTTTTTT
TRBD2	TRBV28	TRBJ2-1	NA	CASSLHSSGRVGEQFF	TGTGCCAGCAGTTTGCACTCTAGCGGGAGGGTTGGTGAGCAGTTCTTC
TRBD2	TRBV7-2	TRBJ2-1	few	CASSLPTSGRASYNEQFF	TGTGCCAGCAGCTTACCCACTAGCGGGAGGGCCTCCTACAATGAGCAGTTCTTC
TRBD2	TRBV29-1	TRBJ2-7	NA	CSGRTSPICEQYF	TGCAGCGGTAGGACTAGCCCCATCTGCGAGCAGTACTTC
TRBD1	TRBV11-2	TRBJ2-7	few	CASSLVRTGGHEQYF	TGTGCCAGCAGCTTGGTAAGGACAGGGGGCCACGAGCAGTACTTC
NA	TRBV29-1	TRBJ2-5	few	CSVEDEETQYF	TGCAGCGTTGAAGATGAAGAGACCCAGTACTTC
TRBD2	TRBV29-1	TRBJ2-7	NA	CSVGPAGGEQYF	TGCAGCGTTGGGCCAGCGGGAGGCGAGCAGTACTTC
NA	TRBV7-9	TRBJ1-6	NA	CASSLQQGSSPLHF	TGTGCCAGCAGCTTGCAGCAGGGGAGTTCACCCCTCCACTTT
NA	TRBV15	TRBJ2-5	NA	CATSRASDKETQYF	TGTGCCACCAGCAGAGCTAGCGACAAAGAGACCCAGTACTTC
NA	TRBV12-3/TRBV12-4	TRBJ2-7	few	CASSFAPRQGIDEQYF	TGTGCCAGCAGTTTCGCGCCGCGTCAGGGCATTGACGAGCAGTACTTC
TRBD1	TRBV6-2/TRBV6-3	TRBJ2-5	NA	CASNRGQGSRETQYF	TGTGCCAGCAACCGGGGACAGGGCTCACGGGAGACCCAGTACTTC
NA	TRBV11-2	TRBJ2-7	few	CASSPRGGTSYEQYF	TGTGCCAGCAGCCCCCGGGGCGGGACCTCCTACGAGCAGTACTTC
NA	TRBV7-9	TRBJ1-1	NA	CASSPSVGRNTEAFF	TGTGCCAGCAGCCCTAGCGTCGGTAGGAACACTGAAGCTTTCTTT
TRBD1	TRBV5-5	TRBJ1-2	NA	CASSLVIGQGPNGYTF	TGTGCCAGCAGCTTAGTGATTGGACAGGGCCCGAATGGCTACACCTTC
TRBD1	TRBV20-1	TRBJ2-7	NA	CSARAGTAAYEQYF	TGCAGTGCTAGGGCCGGGACAGCAGCCTACGAGCAGTACTTC